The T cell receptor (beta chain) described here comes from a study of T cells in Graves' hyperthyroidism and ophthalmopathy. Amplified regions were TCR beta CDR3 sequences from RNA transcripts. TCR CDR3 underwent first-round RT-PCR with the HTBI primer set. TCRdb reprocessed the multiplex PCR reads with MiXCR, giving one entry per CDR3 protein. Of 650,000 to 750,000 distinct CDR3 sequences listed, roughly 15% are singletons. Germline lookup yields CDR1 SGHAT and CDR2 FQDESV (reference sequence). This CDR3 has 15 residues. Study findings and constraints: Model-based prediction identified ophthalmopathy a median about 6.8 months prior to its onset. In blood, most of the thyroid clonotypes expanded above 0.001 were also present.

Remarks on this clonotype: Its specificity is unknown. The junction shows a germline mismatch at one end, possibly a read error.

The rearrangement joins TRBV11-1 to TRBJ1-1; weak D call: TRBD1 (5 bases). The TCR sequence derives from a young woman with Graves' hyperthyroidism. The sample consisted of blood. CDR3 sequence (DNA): TGTGCCAGCAGCTTGGAGTTAACGGGCGGGACTGAAGCTCTCTTT. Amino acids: CASSLELTGGTEALF. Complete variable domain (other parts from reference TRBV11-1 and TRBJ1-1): EAEVAQSPRYKITEKSQAVAFWCDPISGHATLYWYRQILGQGPELLVQFQDESVVDDSQLPKDRFSAERLKGVDSTLKIQPAELGDSAMYLCASSLELTGGTEALFGQGTRLTVV.